The TCR beta chain described here comes from a study of PD-1 blockade in classical Hodgkin lymphoma (dated by TCRdb to the early 2020s). In terms of the full investigation: Nivolumab dosing was 3 mg/kg intravenously every 2 weeks, continuing until either disease progression or unacceptable toxicity. The study used TCR beta sequencing and CyTOF to define a peripheral blood immune signature of response to PD-1 blockade in classical Hodgkin lymphoma. Study-wide findings and limitations: Among trial patients, those achieving complete response had baseline diversity similar to that of newly diagnosed patients, while diversity was significantly lower in partial responders and progressors. The study was limited to a single clinical trial cohort, and causes of repertoire differences, possibly disease activity or prior therapy, remained undefined. CD4+ but not CD8+ TCR diversity rose significantly by C4D1 (p=0.0027 vs p=0.16), most apparent in complete responders (p=0.02). Baseline TCR diversity was reported to be lower in newly diagnosed patients than in healthy donors, and even lower in relapsed/refractory patients. Lower diversity was observed in patients in whom nivolumab was started less than 1 year after ASCT, and these patients were excluded from later analyses so that confounding by immune reconstitution would be avoided.

The sample's time point label, decoded: cycle 4 day 1 (C4D1), after about 6 weeks of nivolumab. Every trial patient had relapsed following autologous stem cell transplantation, and prior brentuximab vedotin exposure was what differed among cohorts A, B and C. The trial cohort included fewer than 60 patients with relapsed/refractory classical Hodgkin lymphoma, and each patient had a best overall response of complete response, partial response or progressive disease. Single-agent nivolumab was administered to trial patients in the multi-cohort phase II CheckMate 205 trial. An independent review committee assessed best overall response by applying the 2007 International Working Group response criteria. Trial PBMCs were collected just before the start of nivolumab (C1D1) and during therapy at cycle 2 day 1 and cycle 4 day 1. Peripheral blood was collected in 8 mL Vacutainer Cell Preparation Tubes, from which PBMCs were isolated by centrifugation and then cryopreserved.

The Qiagen DNeasy kit was used to extract genomic DNA from unsorted PBMCs and from the negatively selected CD4+ and CD8+ fractions. TCR beta CDR3 regions were subjected to amplification by immunoSEQ multiplex PCR with primers that anneal to V and J segments. Amplification bias was minimized using a synthetic immune receptor repertoire, and residual bias was removed computationally after sequencing. The paper's data handling went like this. Repertoire diversity was quantified as the Shannon entropy index using custom Python scripts. The unsorted, CD4+ and CD8+ repertoires were each analyzed separately, with the exception of combined analyses, where CD4+ and CD8+ sequences were merged in silico. Clonal expansion was defined as at least a 2-fold frequency increase after treatment relative to C1D1, with a pseudocount of 0.5 for undetected baseline clones. Singleton clones were defined as clones with 0 or 1 copy at C1D1, and non-singleton clones were defined as clones with 2 or more copies. By matching protein sequences in sorted samples from the same patient, clones expanded in unsorted samples were annotated as CD4+, CD8+ or unknown. Wilcoxon tests on paired samples were used to test changes in diversity from C1D1 to C4D1. What TCRdb holds here is the immuneACCESS table cut down to in-frame rearrangements. Part of the clones is not present; checked against another copy, under half of the missing clones reflect an unresolved V gene, and the others are unexplained. Clone size and V and J calls were adopted from that table, with D and trimming inferred from the DNA. Present in this sample are tens of thousands of clones, 70% to 90% of which were seen just once. In total, the top ten clones hold less than 9% of the sample.

Trimming costs V 0 bases and J 7 bases, and their ends lie 10 bases apart. CDR1 and CDR2 are read off the germline V gene as SGHRS and YFSETQ. The CDR3, cysteine through phenylalanine, is 13 amino acids long. The only DNA kept is the CDR3, 39 bases in frame from the first base. Comment on this clone: Its recognized antigen is unknown. Base quality data are lacking; no much larger clone is found one base away.

Here the sequenced sample was peripheral blood mononuclear cells (PBMCs), taken before the fourth cycle of nivolumab. The sequence is built from TRBV5-1 and TRBJ1-2; TRBD1 could be the D gene, as 6 bases match. This receptor was identified in a human donor with classical Hodgkin lymphoma. The CDR3 protein: CASSLGTAIGYTF. The nucleotide sequence is given as TGCGCCAGCAGCTTGGGGACAGCTATTGGCTACACCTTC.